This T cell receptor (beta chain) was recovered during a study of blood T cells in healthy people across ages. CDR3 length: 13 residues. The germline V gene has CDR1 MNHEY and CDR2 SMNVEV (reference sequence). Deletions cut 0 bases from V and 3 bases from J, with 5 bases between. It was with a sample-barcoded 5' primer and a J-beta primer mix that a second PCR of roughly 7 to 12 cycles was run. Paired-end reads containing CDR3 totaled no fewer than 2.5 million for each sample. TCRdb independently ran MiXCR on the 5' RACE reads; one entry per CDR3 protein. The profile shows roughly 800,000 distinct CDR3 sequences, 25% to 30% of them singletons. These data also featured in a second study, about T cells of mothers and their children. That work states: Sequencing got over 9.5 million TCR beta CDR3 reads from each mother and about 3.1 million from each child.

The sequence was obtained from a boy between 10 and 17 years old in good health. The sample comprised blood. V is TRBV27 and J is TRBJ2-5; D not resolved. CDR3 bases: TGTGCCAGCAGTTTATCGGCGGAAGAGACCCAGTACTTC. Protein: CASSLSAEETQYF.